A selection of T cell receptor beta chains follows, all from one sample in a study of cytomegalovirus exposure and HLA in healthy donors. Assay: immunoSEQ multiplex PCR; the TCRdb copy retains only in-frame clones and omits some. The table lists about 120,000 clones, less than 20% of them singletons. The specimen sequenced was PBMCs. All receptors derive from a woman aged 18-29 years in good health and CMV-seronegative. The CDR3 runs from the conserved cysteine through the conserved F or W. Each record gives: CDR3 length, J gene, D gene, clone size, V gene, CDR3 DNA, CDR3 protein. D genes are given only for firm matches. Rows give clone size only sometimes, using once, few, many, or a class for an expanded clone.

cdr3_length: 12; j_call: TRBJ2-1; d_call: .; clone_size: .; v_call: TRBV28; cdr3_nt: TGTGCCAGCAGTTTTCGAGGGTATGAGCAGTTCTTC; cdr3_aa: CASSFRGYEQFF
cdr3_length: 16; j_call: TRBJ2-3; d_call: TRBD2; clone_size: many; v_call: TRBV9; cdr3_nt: TGTGCCAGCAGCCCCTCGACTAGCACCGCGACAGATACGCAGTATTTT; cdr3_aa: CASSPSTSTATDTQYF
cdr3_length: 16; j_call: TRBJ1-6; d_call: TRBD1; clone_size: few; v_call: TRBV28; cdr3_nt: TGTGCCAGCAGTCCGCGGACAGGGGCCAATAATTCACCCCTCCACTTT; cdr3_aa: CASSPRTGANNSPLHF
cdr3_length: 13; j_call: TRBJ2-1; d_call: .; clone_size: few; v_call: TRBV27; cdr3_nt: TGTGCCAGCAGTTTAAATAGCGTGTATGAGCAGTTCTTC; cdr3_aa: CASSLNSVYEQFF
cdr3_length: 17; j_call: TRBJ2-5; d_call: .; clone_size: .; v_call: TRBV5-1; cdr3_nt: TGCGCCAGCAGCCAAAATGCAGGGTTCCCTCCCCAAGAGACCCAGTACTTC; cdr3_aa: CASSQNAGFPPQETQYF
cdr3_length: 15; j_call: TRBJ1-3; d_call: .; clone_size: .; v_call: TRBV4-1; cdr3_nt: TGCGCCAGCAGCCAAGAAAGGGGTGCTGGAAACACCATATATTTT; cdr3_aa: CASSQERGAGNTIYF
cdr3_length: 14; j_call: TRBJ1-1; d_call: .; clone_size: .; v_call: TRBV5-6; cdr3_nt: TGTGCCAGCAGCTTGGGGTCGGTGAACACTGAAGCTTTCTTT; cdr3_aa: CASSLGSVNTEAFF
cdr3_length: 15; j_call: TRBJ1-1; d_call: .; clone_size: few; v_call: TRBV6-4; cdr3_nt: TGTGCCAGACCCTTAGATACGGGTCGGAACACTGAAGCTTTCTTT; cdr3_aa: CARPLDTGRNTEAFF
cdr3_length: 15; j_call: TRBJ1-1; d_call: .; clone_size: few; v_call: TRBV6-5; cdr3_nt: TGTGCCAGCAGTTACTCGAGTTGGGGGGACACTGAAGCTTTCTTT; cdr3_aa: CASSYSSWGDTEAFF
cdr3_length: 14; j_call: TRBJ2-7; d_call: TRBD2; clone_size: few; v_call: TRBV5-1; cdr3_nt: TGCGCCAGCAGGAGTACTAGCGAGCCCTACGAGCAGTACTTC; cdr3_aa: CASRSTSEPYEQYF